This TCR beta chain appears in the sequencing data of a study of T cell repertoires in cytomegalovirus infection. Study-wide findings and caveats: Cumulative public TCR beta family frequency identified CMV carriers with the relevant HLA. In two of eight donors, the top clonotype was HLA-C-restricted CMV-specific.

TCRdb recomputed calls from the reads with MiXCR, one row per CDR3 protein. This sample has approximately 1,000,000 distinct CDR3 sequences; roughly 31% occur once, and the top ten carry over 13%. Concerning this clonotype itself: The antigen is not known.

Specimen: cultured CD8+ T cells from PBMCs, collected from culture after CMV antigen stimulation. This clonotype was obtained from a human donor in good health (CMV status not recorded). Some clones in this sample may be carry-over from other donors' samples.

The CDR3 reads CSARWDYEQYF. The CDR3 coding sequence is TGCAGTGCTAGATGGGACTACGAGCAGTACTTC. The rearrangement joins TRBV20-1 to TRBJ2-7; D is undetermined. CDR3 length: 11 amino acids. From germline, CDR1 is DFQATT and CDR2 SNEGSKA (reference sequence). Trimming removed 2 bases from V and 3 bases from J, with 5 bases in between.